The 4 T cell receptor beta chains listed next were all sequenced from one sample in a study of shared clonotypes between healthy human individuals. Sequencing was performed with immunoSEQ multiplex PCR; in TCRdb, only in-frame clones are kept and a portion is missing. The repertoire holds over 850,000 clones, 75% to 80% seen once, with 0.5% to 0.65% in the top ten. The sample comprised memory CD4+ T cells from PBMCs. Subset defined: CD45RA-negative fraction. The receptors originated from a man between 18 and 29 years old in good health. Some clones in this sample may be carry-over from other donors' samples.

The chain carries TRBV28 and TRBJ1-3; no firm D call. The CDR3 contains 15 residues. V was shortened by 2 bases and J by 0 bases, with 8 bases between the two germline ends. Germline V gene lookup returns CDR1 MDHEN and CDR2 SYDVKM. Written as DNA, the CDR3 is TGTGCCAGCAGTTTACCCGGGAGCTCTGGAAACACCATATATTTT. As protein: CASSLPGSSGNTIYF.

The chain combines TRBV18 with TRBJ2-7, with 8 bases lining up with TRBD1. Germline values: CDR1 KGHSH, CDR2 LQKENI. The CDR3 runs to 14 residues. Trimming at V came to 3 bases and at J to 4 bases, leaving 5 bases not matched to a gene. The CDR3: CASSPRTGIYEQYF. The CDR3 DNA is TGTGCCAGCTCACCTCGGACAGGGATATACGAGCAGTACTTC.

V gene TRBV5-6 combines with J gene TRBJ1-1, with 9 bases matching TRBD1. The CDR3 length is 13 residues. The trim removed 3 bases at V and 6 bases at J, leaving 3 bases unmatched. Germline loops: CDR1 SGHDT, CDR2 YYEEEE. The CDR3: CASSWDREPEAFF. CDR3 nucleotide sequence: TGTGCCAGCAGCTGGGACAGGGAACCTGAAGCTTTCTTT.

This chain uses TRBV27 with TRBJ1-5; no definite D call. CDR3 size: 13 residues. Germline V CDR1 and CDR2: MNHEY, SMNVEV (reference sequence). V shed 5 bases and J shed 6 bases, with 11 bases lying between them. The CDR3 sequence is CASSQSETQPQHF. The CDR3 DNA sequence: TGTGCCAGCAGTCAGAGTGAAACTCAGCCCCAGCATTTT.